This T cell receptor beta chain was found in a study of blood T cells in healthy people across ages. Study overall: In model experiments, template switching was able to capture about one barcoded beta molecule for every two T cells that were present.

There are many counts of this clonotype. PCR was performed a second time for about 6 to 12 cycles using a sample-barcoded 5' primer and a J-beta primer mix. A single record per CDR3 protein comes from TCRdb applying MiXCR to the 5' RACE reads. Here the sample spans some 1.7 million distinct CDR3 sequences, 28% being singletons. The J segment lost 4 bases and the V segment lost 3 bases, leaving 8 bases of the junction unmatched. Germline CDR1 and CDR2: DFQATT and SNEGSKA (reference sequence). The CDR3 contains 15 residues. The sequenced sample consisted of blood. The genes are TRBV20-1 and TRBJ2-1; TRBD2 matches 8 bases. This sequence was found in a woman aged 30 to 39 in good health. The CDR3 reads CSASVTSGGYNEQFF. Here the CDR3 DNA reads TGCAGTGCTAGTGTAACTAGCGGAGGATACAATGAGCAGTTCTTC.